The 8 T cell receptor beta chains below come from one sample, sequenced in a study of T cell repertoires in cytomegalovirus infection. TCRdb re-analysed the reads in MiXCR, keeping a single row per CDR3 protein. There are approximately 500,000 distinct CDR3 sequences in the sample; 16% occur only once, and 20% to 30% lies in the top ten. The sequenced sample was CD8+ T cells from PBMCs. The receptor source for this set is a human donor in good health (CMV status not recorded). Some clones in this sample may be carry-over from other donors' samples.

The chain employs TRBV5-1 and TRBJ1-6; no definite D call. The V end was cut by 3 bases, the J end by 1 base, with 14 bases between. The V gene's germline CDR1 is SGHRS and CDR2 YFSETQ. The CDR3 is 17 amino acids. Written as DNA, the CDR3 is TGCGCCAGCAGCTCCCAGAGAGGGCGTTCCTATAATTCACCCCTCCACTTT. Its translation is CASSSQRGRSYNSPLHF. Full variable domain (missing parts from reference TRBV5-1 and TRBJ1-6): KAGVTQTPRYLIKTRGQQVTLSCSPISGHRSVSWYQQTPGQGLQFLFEYFSETQRNKGNFPGRFSGRQFSNSRSEMNVSTLELGDSALYLCASSSQRGRSYNSPLHFGNGTRLTVT.

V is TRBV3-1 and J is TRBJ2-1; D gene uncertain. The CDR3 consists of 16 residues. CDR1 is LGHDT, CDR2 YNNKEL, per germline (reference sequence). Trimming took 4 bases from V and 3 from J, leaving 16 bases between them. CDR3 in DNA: TGTGCCAGCAGCCCTCCCCCGACTCTGGGCTACAATGAGCAGTTCTTC. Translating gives CASSPPPTLGYNEQFF.

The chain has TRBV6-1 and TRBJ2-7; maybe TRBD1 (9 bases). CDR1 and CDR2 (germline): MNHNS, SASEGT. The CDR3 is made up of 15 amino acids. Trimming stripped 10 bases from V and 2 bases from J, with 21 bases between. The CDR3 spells CAIPGGTGFAYEQYF. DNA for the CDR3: TGTGCCATCCCGGGGGGGACAGGGTTTGCCTACGAGCAGTACTTC.

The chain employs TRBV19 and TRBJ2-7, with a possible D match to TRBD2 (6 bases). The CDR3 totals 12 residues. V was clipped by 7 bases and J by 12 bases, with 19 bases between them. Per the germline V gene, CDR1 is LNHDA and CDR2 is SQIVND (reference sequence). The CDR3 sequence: CASKSGSRESYF. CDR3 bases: TGTGCCAGTAAAAGTGGTAGCCGGGAGTCGTACTTC.

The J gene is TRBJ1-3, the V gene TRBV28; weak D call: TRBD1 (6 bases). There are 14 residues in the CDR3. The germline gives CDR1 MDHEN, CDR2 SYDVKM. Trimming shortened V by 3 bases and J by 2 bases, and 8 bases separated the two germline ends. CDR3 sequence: CASSFGTTGNTIYF. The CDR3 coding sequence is TGTGCCAGCAGTTTCGGGACAACTGGAAACACCATATATTTT. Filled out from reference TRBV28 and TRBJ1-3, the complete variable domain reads DVKVTQSSRYLVKRTGEKVFLECVQDMDHENMFWYRQDPGLGLRLIYFSYDVKMKEKGDIPEGYSVSREKKERFSLILESASTNQTSMYLCASSFGTTGNTIYFGEGSWLTVV.

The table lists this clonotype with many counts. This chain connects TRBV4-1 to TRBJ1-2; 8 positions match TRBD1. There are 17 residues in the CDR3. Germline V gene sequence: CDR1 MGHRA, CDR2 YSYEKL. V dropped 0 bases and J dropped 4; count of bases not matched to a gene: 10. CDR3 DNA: TGCGCCAGCAGCCAAGATGGGCAGGGGGCGCCGGGCTATGGCTACACCTTC. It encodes CASSQDGQGAPGYGYTF.

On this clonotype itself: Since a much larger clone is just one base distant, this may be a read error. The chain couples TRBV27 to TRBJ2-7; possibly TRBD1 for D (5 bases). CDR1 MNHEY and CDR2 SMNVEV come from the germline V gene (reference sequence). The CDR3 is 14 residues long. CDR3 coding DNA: TGTGCCAGCAGTATATCCAGACAAGGGGTCGAGCAGTACTTC. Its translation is CASSISRQGVEQYF.

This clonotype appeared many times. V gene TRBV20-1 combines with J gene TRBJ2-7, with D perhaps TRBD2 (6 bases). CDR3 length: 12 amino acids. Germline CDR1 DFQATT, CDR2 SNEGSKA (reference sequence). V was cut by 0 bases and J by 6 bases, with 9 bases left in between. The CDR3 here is CSARDEGGEQYF. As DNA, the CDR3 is TGCAGTGCTAGAGATGAGGGAGGCGAGCAGTACTTC.